Presented here are 25 T cell receptor beta chains from one specimen sequenced in a study of cytomegalovirus exposure and HLA in healthy donors. The PCR made use of 60 Vbeta and 13 Jbeta primers. Profiling relied on immunoSEQ multiplex PCR, and the TCRdb table lists in-frame clones only, not all of them. The sample has roughly 200,000 clones, 75% to 80% seen once. Sequencing input: PBMCs. The receptor source for this set is a female donor in good health and CMV-seronegative.

The genes are TRBV9 and TRBJ2-5, with TRBD1 matching over 9 bases. With V trimmed by 0 bases and J by 0 bases, 9 bases remained unmatched. The CDR3 has 18 residues. Germline V lookup: CDR1 SGDLS, CDR2 YYNGEE. The CDR3 sequence: CASSVVGGGQGDQETQYF. CDR3 DNA: TGTGCCAGCAGCGTAGTAGGAGGGGGACAGGGCGACCAAGAGACCCAGTACTTC.

This rearrangement joins TRBV7-9 to TRBJ1-3; no firm D call. Germline lookup yields CDR1 SEHNR and CDR2 FQNEAQ (reference sequence). V was pared by 3 bases and J by 0 bases, with 6 bases between. The length of the CDR3 is 14 residues. The CDR3 loop is CASSLTSSGNTIYF. The DNA for the CDR3 is TGTGCCAGCAGCTTGACTAGCTCTGGAAACACCATATATTTT.

The chain is built from TRBV30 and TRBJ1-2, with D tentatively TRBD1 (6 bases). Germline CDR1 GTSNPN, CDR2 SVGIG (reference sequence). This CDR3 region has 13 residues. Trimming took 0 bases from V and 4 from J, leaving 9 bases between them. The CDR3 DNA sequence: TGTGCCTGGAGTGTACAGGGCACCTATGGCTACACCTTC. Translated, it gives CAWSVQGTYGYTF. Filled out from reference TRBV30 and TRBJ1-2, the complete variable domain reads SQTIHQWPATLVQPVGSPLSLECTVEGTSNPNLYWYRQAAGRGLQLLFYSVGIGQISSEVPQNLSASRPQDRQFILSSKKLLLSDSGFYLCAWSVQGTYGYTFGSGTRLTVV.

The genes are TRBV11-2 and TRBJ2-7; 8 bases are a match to TRBD1. CDR3 length: 16 amino acids. Unmatched junction bases numbered 10, after V lost 5 bases and J lost 1 base. CDR1 SGHAT and CDR2 FQNNGV come from the germline V gene. The CDR3 DNA sequence: TGTGCCAGCAGCCGTCTACAGGGGGAAGGGTCCTACGAGCAGTACTTC. Encoded protein: CASSRLQGEGSYEQYF.

CDR3 region: CASSPWTGPSKETQYF. CDR3 DNA sequence: TGTGCCAGTAGTCCTTGGACAGGACCATCTAAGGAGACCCAGTACTTC. The chain recombines TRBV19 with TRBJ2-5, with 7 nucleotides matching TRBD1. CDR3 size: 16 residues. V lost 5 bases, J lost 5 bases, and 14 bases stayed unmatched. Germline values: CDR1 LNHDA, CDR2 SQIVND (reference sequence).

The V call is TRBV5-1, the J call TRBJ1-2; 9 bases map to TRBD1. Per the germline V gene, CDR1 is SGHRS and CDR2 is YFSETQ. The CDR3 covers 14 residues. The ends lost 4 bases at V and 6 bases at J; junction bases unmatched: 7. The CDR3 coding sequence is TGCGCCAGCAGCCCCCCGGGACAGGGACATGGCTACACCTTC. Protein: CASSPPGQGHGYTF.

The gene calls are TRBV20-1 and TRBJ1-2, with D possibly TRBD1 on 6 matching bases. V was clipped by 7 bases and J by 8 bases, with 14 bases between them. The CDR3 spans 11 residues. Per germline, CDR1 DFQATT and CDR2 SNEGSKA (reference sequence). The CDR3, as DNA: TGCAGTGTTCACGGACAGACCGGCTACACCTTC. As protein: CSVHGQTGYTF.

The chain has TRBV29-1 and TRBJ2-1, with TRBD1 identical over 7 bases. Germline V gene sequence: CDR1 SQVTM, CDR2 ANQGSEA. The CDR3 has 12 residues. With 6 bases clipped from V and 7 bases from J, the junction kept 6 bases outside the gene matches. CDR3 in DNA: TGCAGCGTACAGGACAGGCCTAATGAGCAGTTCTTC. Translation gives CSVQDRPNEQFF.

The rearrangement joins TRBV6-5 to TRBJ1-2, with 10 bases identical to TRBD1. From germline, CDR1 is MNHEY and CDR2 SVGAGI. V lost 4 bases to trimming and J lost 6 bases; unmatched junction nucleotides: 5. The CDR3 has 14 amino acids. The chain's CDR3 is CASSWGQGWNGYTF. The CDR3 DNA follows: TGTGCCAGCAGTTGGGGACAGGGGTGGAATGGCTACACCTTC.

This clone was counted a few times. CDR3 protein: CASSLAGTGVGQFF. The CDR3 DNA reads TGTGCCAGCAGCTTAGCTGGGACAGGGGTGGGGCAGTTCTTC. V usage is TRBV7-6 and J usage is TRBJ2-1; 10 bases align to TRBD1. V trimming: 0 bases; J trimming: 12 bases; junction bases outside the gene matches: 5. Germline CDR1 SGHVS, CDR2 FNYEAQ. The CDR3 totals 14 residues. Together with reference TRBV7-6 and TRBJ2-1, the CDR3 gives the full variable domain: GAGVSQSPRYKVTKRGQDVALRCDPISGHVSLYWYRQALGQGPEFLTYFNYEAQQDKSGLPNDRFSAERPEGSISTLTIQRTEQRDSAMYRCASSLAGTGVGQFFGPGTRLTVL.

This chain joins TRBV5-1 and TRBJ2-3, with a weak D call TRBD1 (6 bases). Trimming cost V 4 bases and J 1 base, with 13 bases left between them. This CDR3 comprises 15 residues. Germline-derived CDR1 and CDR2 are SGHRS and YFSETQ. For the CDR3, the DNA is TGCGCCAGCAGCATACAGGGTGAGGGCACAGATACGCAGTATTTT. It codes for CASSIQGEGTDTQYF.

CDR3 sequence: CAISESELFNEQFF. The CDR3 DNA reads as TGTGCCATCAGTGAGAGTGAACTATTCAATGAGCAGTTCTTC. V is TRBV10-3 and J is TRBJ2-1; D unclear. Germline V gene lookup returns CDR1 ENHRY and CDR2 SYGVKD. V was cut by 2 bases and J by 6 bases, with 11 bases left in between. This CDR3 has 14 amino acids.

The rearrangement uses TRBV2 and TRBJ2-7, with 11 bases lining up with TRBD2. The germline V gene encodes CDR1 SNHLY and CDR2 FYNNEI. The CDR3 consists of 15 residues. V shed 5 bases and J 3 bases; nucleotides not matched to a gene: 6. CDR3 bases: TGTGCCAGCAGTAAGACTAGCGGGATTTACTACGAGCAGTACTTC. This gives the protein CASSKTSGIYYEQYF.

In its sample, this clone was seen a few times. The gene calls are TRBV5-6 and TRBJ2-1; 9 nucleotides line up with TRBD2. V shed 4 bases and J 4 bases; nucleotides not matched to a gene: 6. CDR3 length equals 15 residues. From germline, CDR1 is SGHDT and CDR2 YYEEEE. CDR3 in DNA: TGTGCCAGCAGCCCTGGGACTAGCCTGTACAATGAGCAGTTCTTC. This gives the protein CASSPGTSLYNEQFF.

V is TRBV9 and J is TRBJ1-1; D is perhaps TRBD1 (6 bases). Per germline, CDR1 SGDLS and CDR2 YYNGEE. This CDR3 spans 13 amino acids. The V gene lost 0 bases and the J gene lost 5 bases, with 8 bases spanning the gap. This chain's CDR3 is CASSVVDRTEAFF. CDR3 nucleotides: TGTGCCAGCAGCGTAGTAGACAGGACTGAAGCTTTCTTT.

V usage is TRBV6-1 and J usage is TRBJ2-7; 7 bases align to TRBD2. With V trimmed by 7 bases and J by 3 bases, 6 bases remained unmatched. Germline loops: CDR1 MNHNS, CDR2 SASEGT. This CDR3 is built from 13 residues. The CDR3 DNA follows: TGTGCCAGCAAAATCGGGGGGAACTACGAGCAGTACTTC. Its protein product is CASKIGGNYEQYF.

The V and J genes are TRBV7-6 and TRBJ2-5; 8 bases match TRBD1. The V gene end was trimmed by 1 base and the J gene end by 5 bases; junction bases not matched to a gene: 9. The CDR3 contains 16 residues. Germline CDR1 reads SGHVS; CDR2 reads FNYEAQ. CDR3 amino acids: CASSLGAGGGVETQYF. The CDR3 DNA sequence: TGTGCCAGCAGCTTAGGAGCAGGGGGCGGGGTGGAGACCCAGTACTTC. Looking up the rest from reference TRBV7-6 and TRBJ2-5 gives the full variable domain: GAGVSQSPRYKVTKRGQDVALRCDPISGHVSLYWYRQALGQGPEFLTYFNYEAQQDKSGLPNDRFSAERPEGSISTLTIQRTEQRDSAMYRCASSLGAGGGVETQYFGPGTRLLVL.

CDR3 DNA: TGTGCCAGCAGCACGCGGACAGTTTTCTCCTACGAGCAGTACTTC. This encodes CASSTRTVFSYEQYF. The V gene is TRBV7-2, the J gene TRBJ2-5, with D possibly being TRBD1 (6 bases). With the DNA end fitting TRBJ2-7 better, the J assignment may be wrong. This CDR3 has 15 residues. In germline, CDR1 is SGHTA, CDR2 FQGNSA.

This sequence joins TRBV5-1 and TRBJ1-1; TRBD1 might be the D (6 bases). V dropped 5 bases and J dropped 4 bases, with 18 bases sitting between them. Per the germline V gene, CDR1 is SGHRS and CDR2 is YFSETQ. CDR3 length equals 15 residues. The DNA of the CDR3 is TGCGCCAGCAGACAACAGGGCTCGGGGGGCACTGAAGCTTTCTTT. Residues: CASRQQGSGGTEAFF.

The CDR3 bases are TGTGCCATCAGTGAACGGCAGGGGGTTTCGAGAGCTAACTATGGCTACACCTTC. This translates into CAISERQGVSRANYGYTF. The J gene is TRBJ1-2, the V gene TRBV10-3, with 7 positions matching TRBD1. This CDR3 has 18 amino acids. Germline V gene sequence: CDR1 ENHRY, CDR2 SYGVKD. V lost 3 bases to trimming and J lost 0 bases; unmatched junction nucleotides: 13.

V usage is TRBV7-8 and J usage is TRBJ1-2; D is uncertain. Germline V gives CDR1 SGHVS, CDR2 FQNEAQ. This CDR3 spans 16 amino acids. The germline V and J ends were trimmed by 4 bases and 1 base, with 16 bases remaining between them. The CDR3 DNA reads TGTGCCAGCAGCTACCGAGCGGAGACGTTTAACTATGGCTACACCTTC. Protein sequence: CASSYRAETFNYGYTF.

J is TRBJ2-3 and V is TRBV7-6, with 9 bases fitting TRBD1. J gave up 1 base and V 2 bases, and 7 bases lay outside the gene matches. Germline V lookup: CDR1 SGHVS, CDR2 FNYEAQ. The CDR3 spans 17 residues. The CDR3 DNA is TGTGCCAGCAGCTTACTCGGGACAGGGATCGGCACAGATACGCAGTATTTT. Translating gives CASSLLGTGIGTDTQYF.

The chain couples TRBV12-5 to TRBJ2-3; D remains ambiguous. Germline assignment: CDR1 LGHNT and CDR2 FRNRAP. Trimming left V 1 base short and J 6 bases short, with 8 bases between. The CDR3 extends over 13 amino acids. The CDR3 DNA reads TGTGCTAGTGGTTTGGAACCCCGGGATACGCAGTATTTT. Its translation: CASGLEPRDTQYF.

The chain carries TRBV5-1 and TRBJ2-3; the match to TRBD1 covers 10 bases. Germline lookup yields CDR1 SGHRS and CDR2 YFSETQ. Trimming removed 4 bases from V and 1 base from J; junction bases left unmatched: 9. There are 17 residues in the CDR3. The CDR3 region has the DNA TGCGCCAGCAGCATCGGGACAGGGGAAGCTGGCACAGATACGCAGTATTTT. Residues: CASSIGTGEAGTDTQYF.

This chain's CDR3 is CASSEAGTGHNEKLFF. CDR3 coding DNA: TGTGCCAGCAGTGAAGCGGGGACAGGGCATAATGAAAAACTGTTTTTT. This chain uses TRBV6-1 with TRBJ1-4; 9 bases agree with TRBD1. Per the germline V gene, CDR1 is MNHNS and CDR2 is SASEGT. Losses at the gene ends were 0 bases for V and 4 bases for J; bases not matched to a gene: 3. This CDR3 contains 16 residues.